This is a list of T cell receptor beta chains from one sample in a study of blood T cell repertoires in COVID-19. The method was immunoSEQ multiplex PCR; TCRdb's version includes in-frame clones alone and lacks a portion of them. The data contain some 130,000 clones, almost 70% of them singletons. The sample taken for sequencing was peripheral blood. Receptor source: a woman between 65 and 79 years old with acute or convalescent COVID-19. Both conserved end residues are part of each CDR3. A D gene is named only where the DNA matches it firmly. Only part of the rows carry a size: once, few, many, or a class if the clone is expanded.

NA | NA | TRBJ2-5 | TRBV12-3/TRBV12-4 | TGTGCCAGCAGCCCGGGTACAAGAACGACCCAGTACTTC | CASSPGTRTTQYF
NA | NA | TRBJ1-1 | TRBV19 | TGTGCCAGTACACACCGGAACACTGAAGCTTTCTTT | CASTHRNTEAFF
NA | NA | TRBJ2-1 | TRBV7-8 | TGTGCCAGCAGCTTAGTAATAGCCTATGAGCAGTTCTTC | CASSLVIAYEQFF
NA | few | TRBJ1-2 | TRBV19 | TGTGCCAGTAGGGGAGATATACGGGGCTACACCTTC | CASRGDIRGYTF
NA | NA | TRBJ1-2 | TRBV7-2 | TGTGCCAGCAGCACCCCTCAGTTAAACTATGGCTACACCTTC | CASSTPQLNYGYTF
TRBD2 | once | TRBJ2-3 | TRBV7-9 | TGTGCCAGCAGCTTAGCGCTAGCGGGGGGCACAGATACGCAGTATTTT | CASSLALAGGTDTQYF
TRBD1 | many | TRBJ1-2 | TRBV9 | TGTGCCAGCAGCGGCCAGGGGGCCAACTATGGCTACACCTTC | CASSGQGANYGYTF
NA | NA | TRBJ1-6 | TRBV9 | TGTGCCAGCAGCGTAGAGCAGGGAGGACCCCTCCACTTT | CASSVEQGGPLHF
NA | NA | TRBJ2-7 | TRBV5-1 | TGCGCCAGCAGCCCGAGGGGGGGCTACGAGCAGTACTTC | CASSPRGGYEQYF
TRBD1 | NA | TRBJ1-2 | TRBV18 | TGTGCCAGCTCACCCCCGACAGGGGTTGGCTACACCTTC | CASSPPTGVGYTF
NA | many | TRBJ1-6 | TRBV3-1/TRBV3-2 | TGTGCCAGCAGCCAAGATTGGGGGGATTCACCCCTCCACTTT | CASSQDWGDSPLHF
NA | few | TRBJ2-3 | TRBV4-1 | TGCGCCAGCAGCCAAGATTACACAGATACGCAGTATTTT | CASSQDYTDTQYF
NA | NA | TRBJ2-2 | TRBV2 | TGTGCCAGCAATCCTGGGGCCTACACCGGGGAGCTGTTTTTT | CASNPGAYTGELFF
TRBD1 | NA | TRBJ2-7 | TRBV19 | TGTGCCAGTAGCCGGGACAGGGACGGCGAGCAGTACTTC | CASSRDRDGEQYF
TRBD2 | NA | TRBJ2-1 | TRBV11-3 | TGTGCCAGCAGCAGAGGGACTAGCTACAATGAGCAGTTCTTC | CASSRGTSYNEQFF
NA | NA | TRBJ2-3 | TRBV6-2/TRBV6-3 | TGTGCCAGCAGTTACCTCATGAGACAGGACCTCACAGATACGCAGTATTTT | CASSYLMRQDLTDTQYF
NA | NA | TRBJ2-6 | TRBV5-1 | TGCGCCAGCAGCAGGACAAGTACATTCTCTGGGGCCAACGTCCTGACTTTC | CASSRTSTFSGANVLTF
NA | NA | TRBJ1-6 | TRBV2 | TGTGCCAGCAGTTTGCAGGTGGATAATTCACCCCTCCACTTT | CASSLQVDNSPLHF
NA | NA | TRBJ2-1 | TRBV4-1 | TGCGCCAGCAGCCAAGAACCCAGGAACAATGAGCAGTTCTTC | CASSQEPRNNEQFF
TRBD1 | NA | TRBJ1-1 | TRBV6-5 | TGTGCCAGCAGTTACATACAGGGGGCGACTTTGGCTTTCTTT | CASSYIQGATLAFF
TRBD1 | NA | TRBJ2-5 | TRBV5-5 | TGTGCCAGCAGCCGGGTGGGCAGGGGGCAAGAGACCCAGTACTTC | CASSRVGRGQETQYF